The rows below give T cell receptor beta chains drawn from one sample of a study of blood T cells in healthy people across ages. MiXCR, run by TCRdb on the 5' RACE reads, gives a single entry per CDR3 protein. The profile shows 550,000 to 700,000 distinct CDR3 sequences, approximately 25% of them singletons. Sequencing was performed on blood. Every receptor here comes from a woman in her 70s in good health. CDR3s include the opening cysteine and the closing phenylalanine or tryptophan. The D gene is left open where the match is weak. Expanded clones are given a class, and other clones once, few, many or no size at all.

.	TRBV30	few	TRBJ1-2	TGTGCCTGGAGTGTAGGGAATTCTCCGGGCTACACCTTC	CAWSVGNSPGYTF
TRBD1	TRBV5-1	.	TRBJ2-2	TGCGCCAGCAGCTTCACAGGGGATTCCGGGGAGCTGTTTTTT	CASSFTGDSGELFF
TRBD1	TRBV29-1	.	TRBJ2-7	TGCAGCGTTGAGGGGGGACAGGGCCCCTCCTACGAGCAGTACTTC	CSVEGGQGPSYEQYF
.	TRBV19	few	TRBJ2-2	TGTGCCAGTAGTATTGAGCGGTCAAACACCGGGGAGCTGTTTTTT	CASSIERSNTGELFF
.	TRBV7-9	few	TRBJ1-5	TGTGCCAGCAGCTTAGGCCGTCCCACCGGCAATCAGCCCCAGCATTTT	CASSLGRPTGNQPQHF
TRBD2	TRBV20-1	few	TRBJ2-3	TGCAGTGCTAGTAAGGGGACTAGCGCGACAGATACGCAGTATTTT	CSASKGTSATDTQYF
.	TRBV7-2	.	TRBJ1-1	TGTGCCAGCAGCTTGAGATCGCAAACAGGTGAAGCTTTCTTT	CASSLRSQTGEAFF
TRBD1	TRBV7-2	.	TRBJ2-1	TGTGCCAGCAGCTCTAGACCCGGGACAGGGGGCAGAAATGAGCAGTTCTTC	CASSSRPGTGGRNEQFF
.	TRBV25-1	.	TRBJ2-3	TGTGCCAGCGAGACAGGCGGTGTCGCAGATACGCAGTATTTT	CASETGGVADTQYF
.	TRBV2	few	TRBJ2-5	TGTGCCAGCACCGAGGGGGGGGCGCGGGAGACCCAGTACTTT	CASTEGGARETQYF
TRBD2	TRBV7-2	.	TRBJ2-4	TGTGCCAGCAGCTTAGGACTAGCGGAAAACATTCAGTACTTC	CASSLGLAENIQYF